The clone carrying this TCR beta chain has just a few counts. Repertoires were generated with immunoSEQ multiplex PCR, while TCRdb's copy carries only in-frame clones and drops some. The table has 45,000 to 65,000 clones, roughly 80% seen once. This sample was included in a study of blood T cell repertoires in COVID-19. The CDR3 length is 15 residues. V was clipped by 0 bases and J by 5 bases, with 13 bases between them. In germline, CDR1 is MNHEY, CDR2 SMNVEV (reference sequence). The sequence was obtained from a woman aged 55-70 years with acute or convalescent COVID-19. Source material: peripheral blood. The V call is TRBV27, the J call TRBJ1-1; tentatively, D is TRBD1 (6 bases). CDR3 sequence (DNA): TGTGCCAGCAGTTTATCTTCGACACAGGGAACTGAAGCTTTCTTT. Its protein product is CASSLSSTQGTEAFF.